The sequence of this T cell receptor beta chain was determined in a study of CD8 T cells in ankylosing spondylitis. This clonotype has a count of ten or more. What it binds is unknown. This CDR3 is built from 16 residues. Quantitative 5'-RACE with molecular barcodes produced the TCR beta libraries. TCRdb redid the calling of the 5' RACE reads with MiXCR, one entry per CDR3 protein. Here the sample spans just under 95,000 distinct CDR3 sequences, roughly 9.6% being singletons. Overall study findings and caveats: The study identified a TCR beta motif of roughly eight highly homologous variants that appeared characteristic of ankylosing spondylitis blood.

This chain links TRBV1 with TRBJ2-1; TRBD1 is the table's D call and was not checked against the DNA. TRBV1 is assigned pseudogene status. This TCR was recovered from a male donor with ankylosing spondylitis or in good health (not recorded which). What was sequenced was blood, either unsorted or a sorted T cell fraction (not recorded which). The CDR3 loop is CTSSPQGGGSYNEQFF. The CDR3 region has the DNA TGCACCAGCAGCCCCCAGGGCGGGGGTAGTTACAATGAGCAGTTCTTC.